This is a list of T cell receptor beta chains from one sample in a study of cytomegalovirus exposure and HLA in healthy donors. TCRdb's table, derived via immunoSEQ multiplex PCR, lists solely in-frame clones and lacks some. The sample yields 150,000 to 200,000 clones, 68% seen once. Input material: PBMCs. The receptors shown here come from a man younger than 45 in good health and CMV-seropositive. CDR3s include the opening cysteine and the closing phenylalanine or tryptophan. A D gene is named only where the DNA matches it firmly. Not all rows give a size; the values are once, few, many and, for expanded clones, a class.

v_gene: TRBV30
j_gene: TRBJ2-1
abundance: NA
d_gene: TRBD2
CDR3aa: CAWTSGYKLSDNEQFF
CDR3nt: TGTGCCTGGACTAGCGGGTACAAATTATCGGACAATGAGCAGTTCTTC

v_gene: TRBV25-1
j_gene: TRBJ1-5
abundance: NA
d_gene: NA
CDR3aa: CASSYVSDQPQHF
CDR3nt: TGTGCCAGCAGTTATGTTTCCGATCAGCCCCAGCATTTT

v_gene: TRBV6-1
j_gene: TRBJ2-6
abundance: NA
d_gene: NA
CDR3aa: CASSEVIAPGANVLTF
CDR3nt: TGTGCCAGCAGTGAAGTCATAGCTCCTGGGGCCAACGTCCTGACTTTC

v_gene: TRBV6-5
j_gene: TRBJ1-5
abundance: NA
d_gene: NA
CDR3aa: CASSRQYSNQPQHF
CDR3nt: TGTGCCAGCAGCAGACAGTATAGCAATCAGCCCCAGCATTTT

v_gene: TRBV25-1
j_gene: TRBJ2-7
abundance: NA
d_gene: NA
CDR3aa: CASSETRVSLGEQYF
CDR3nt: TGTGCCAGCAGTGAGACTAGAGTTTCCTTGGGCGAGCAGTACTTC

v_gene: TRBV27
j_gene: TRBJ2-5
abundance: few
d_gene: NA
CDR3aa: CASSLTSGETQYF
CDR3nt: TGTGCCAGCAGTTTGACTAGTGGGGAGACCCAGTACTTC

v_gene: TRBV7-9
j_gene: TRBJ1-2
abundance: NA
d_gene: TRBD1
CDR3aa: CASSSFPWDRGFYGYTF
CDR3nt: TGTGCCAGCAGCTCCTTTCCTTGGGACAGGGGATTCTATGGCTACACCTTC

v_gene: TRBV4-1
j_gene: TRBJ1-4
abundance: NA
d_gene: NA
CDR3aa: CASSQDPPRASPTNEKLFF
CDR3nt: TGCGCCAGCAGCCAAGATCCCCCCAGGGCTTCACCAACTAATGAAAAACTGTTTTTT

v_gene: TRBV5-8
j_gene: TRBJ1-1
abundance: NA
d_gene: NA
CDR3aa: CASRAGTPAGNTEAFF
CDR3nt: TGTGCCAGCAGAGCTGGGACTCCCGCCGGGAACACTGAAGCTTTCTTT

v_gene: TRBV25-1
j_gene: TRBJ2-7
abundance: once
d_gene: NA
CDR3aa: CASSDYRSPYEQYF
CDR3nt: TGTGCCAGCAGTGATTACAGGAGCCCCTACGAGCAGTACTTC

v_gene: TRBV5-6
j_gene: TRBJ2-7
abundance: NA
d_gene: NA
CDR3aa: CASSAQYEQYF
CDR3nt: TGTGCCAGCAGTGCCCAGTACGAGCAGTACTTC

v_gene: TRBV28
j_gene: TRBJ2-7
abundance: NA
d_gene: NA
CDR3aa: CASTTHDSAYEQYF
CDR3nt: TGTGCCAGCACCACACACGACAGTGCCTACGAGCAGTACTTC

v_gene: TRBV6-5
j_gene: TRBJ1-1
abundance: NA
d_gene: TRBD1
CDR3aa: CASSFRDRAPEAFF
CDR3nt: TGTGCCAGCAGTTTTCGGGACAGGGCTCCTGAAGCTTTCTTT

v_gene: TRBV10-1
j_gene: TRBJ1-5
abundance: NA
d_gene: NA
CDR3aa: CASSSGFNQPQHF
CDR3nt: TGCGCCAGCAGCTCGGGTTTCAATCAGCCCCAGCATTTT

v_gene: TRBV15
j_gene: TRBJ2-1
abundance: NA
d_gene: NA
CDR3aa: CATTPLPSGEQFF
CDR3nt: TGTGCCACCACGCCCCTCCCATCGGGGGAGCAGTTCTTC

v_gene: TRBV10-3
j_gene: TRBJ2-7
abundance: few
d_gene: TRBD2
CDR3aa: CAISDYGGSFEYEQYF
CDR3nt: TGTGCCATCAGTGACTACGGCGGGAGCTTCGAGTACGAGCAGTACTTC

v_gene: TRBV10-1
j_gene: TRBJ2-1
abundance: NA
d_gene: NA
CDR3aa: CASSEAVRGRLYNEQFF
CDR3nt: TGCGCCAGCAGTGAGGCGGTTCGGGGAAGGTTGTACAATGAGCAGTTCTTC

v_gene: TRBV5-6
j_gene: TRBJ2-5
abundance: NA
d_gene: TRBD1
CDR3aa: CASSRQGIQETQYF
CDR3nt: TGTGCCAGCAGCAGACAGGGGATCCAAGAGACCCAGTACTTC

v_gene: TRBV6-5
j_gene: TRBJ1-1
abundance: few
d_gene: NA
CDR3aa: CASSYAIGQPNTEAFF
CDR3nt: TGTGCCAGCAGTTACGCGATTGGGCAGCCGAACACTGAAGCTTTCTTT

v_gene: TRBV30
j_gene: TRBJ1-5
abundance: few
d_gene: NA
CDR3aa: CAWSPGLGNQPQHF
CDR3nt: TGTGCCTGGAGCCCGGGACTCGGCAATCAGCCCCAGCATTTT

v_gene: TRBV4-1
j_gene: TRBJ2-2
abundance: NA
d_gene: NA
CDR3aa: CASSQTRIIDTGELFF
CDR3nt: TGCGCCAGCAGCCAAACTCGAATTATAGACACCGGGGAGCTGTTTTTT

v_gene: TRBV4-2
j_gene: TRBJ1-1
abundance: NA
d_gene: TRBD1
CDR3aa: CASSQGQGYLAEAFF
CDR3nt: TGTGCCAGCAGCCAGGGACAGGGTTACCTGGCTGAAGCTTTCTTT

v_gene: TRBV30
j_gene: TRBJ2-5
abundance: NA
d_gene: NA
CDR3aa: CAWSPGSETQYF
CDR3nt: TGTGCCTGGAGTCCGGGATCAGAGACCCAGTACTTC

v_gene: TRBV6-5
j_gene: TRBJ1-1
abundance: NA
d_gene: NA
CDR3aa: CASSYSSERYTEAFF
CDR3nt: TGTGCCAGCAGTTACTCGAGTGAGCGGTACACTGAAGCTTTCTTT

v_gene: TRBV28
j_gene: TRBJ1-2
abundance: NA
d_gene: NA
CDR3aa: CASSSWTDHYGYTF
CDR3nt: TGTGCCAGCAGTTCTTGGACAGATCACTATGGCTACACCTTC

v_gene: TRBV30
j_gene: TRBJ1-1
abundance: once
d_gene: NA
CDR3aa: CAWDSLNTEAFF
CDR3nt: TGTGCCTGGGACAGTTTGAACACTGAAGCTTTCTTT

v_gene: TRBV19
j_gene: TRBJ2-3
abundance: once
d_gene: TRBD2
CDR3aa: CASFSGSLTDTQYF
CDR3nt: TGTGCCAGTTTTAGCGGGAGTTTGACAGATACGCAGTATTTT

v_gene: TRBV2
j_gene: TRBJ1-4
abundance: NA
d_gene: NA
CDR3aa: CASSENQEKLFF
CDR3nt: TGTGCCAGCAGTGAAAACCAGGAAAAACTGTTTTTT

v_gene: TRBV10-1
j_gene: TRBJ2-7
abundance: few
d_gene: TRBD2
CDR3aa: CASSRTSGPTYEQYF
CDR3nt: TGCGCCAGCAGTCGTACTAGCGGTCCAACCTACGAGCAGTACTTC